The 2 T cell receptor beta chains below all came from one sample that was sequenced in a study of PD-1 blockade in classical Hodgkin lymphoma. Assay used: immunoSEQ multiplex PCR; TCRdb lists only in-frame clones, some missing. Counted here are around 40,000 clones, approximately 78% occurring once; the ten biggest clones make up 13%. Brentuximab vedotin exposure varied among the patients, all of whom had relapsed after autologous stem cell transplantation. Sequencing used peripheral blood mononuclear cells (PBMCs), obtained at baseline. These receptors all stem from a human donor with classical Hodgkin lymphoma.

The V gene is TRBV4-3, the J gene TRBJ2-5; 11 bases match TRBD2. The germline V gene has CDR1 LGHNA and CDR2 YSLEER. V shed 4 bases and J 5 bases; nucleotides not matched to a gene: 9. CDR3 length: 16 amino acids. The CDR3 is CASSRELAGAGETQYF. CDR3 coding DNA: TGCGCCAGCAGCCGAGAACTAGCGGGGGCGGGGGAGACCCAGTACTTC.

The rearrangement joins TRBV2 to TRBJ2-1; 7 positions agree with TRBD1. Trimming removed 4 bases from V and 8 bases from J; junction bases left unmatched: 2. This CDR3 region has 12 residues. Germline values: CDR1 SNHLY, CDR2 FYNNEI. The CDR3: CASSAQGDEQFF. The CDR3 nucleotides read TGTGCCAGCAGTGCTCAGGGGGATGAGCAGTTCTTC.